This T cell receptor (beta chain) is drawn from a study of cytomegalovirus exposure and HLA in healthy donors. Study as a whole: It was reported in a later analysis that the 90 to 150 validation repertoires used the same platform as the approximately 670 first-cohort repertoires. Study-wide results and caveats: Associated with cytomegalovirus, according to the listing, were 150 to 200 TCR beta chains. Reportedly, diagnosis of cytomegalovirus status by the classifier showed high specificity and sensitivity.

The donors were part of the validation cohort, which consisted of more than 90 subjects and was separate from the first cohort of about 720 subjects. Germline V gives CDR1 SGHNT, CDR2 YYREEE (reference sequence). Trimming shortened V by 2 bases and J by 2 bases, and 9 bases separated the two germline ends. This CDR3 is 14 amino acids long. The method was immunoSEQ multiplex PCR; TCRdb's version includes in-frame clones alone and lacks a portion of them. The profile shows approximately 300,000 clones, 86% of them singletons. Turning to this clone: Its antigen is unknown.

The sequence was collected from a woman under 30 in good health and CMV-seronegative. Sequencing was carried out using PBMCs. The rearrangement joins TRBV5-4 to TRBJ2-3, with no clear D. The CDR3 DNA reads TGTGCCAGCAGCTTCTCCTATGACACAGATACGCAGTATTTT. Amino acids: CASSFSYDTDTQYF.